These T cell receptor beta chains were read from a single sample in a study of spatial heterogeneity in lung cancer. MiXCR was run by TCRdb on the 5' RACE reads, yielding one entry per CDR3 protein. The data show around 74,000 distinct CDR3 sequences, with more than 10% seen just once and more than 5.5% held by the top ten. Here the sequenced sample was PBMCs, taken at surgery. These receptors all stem from a male donor with early-stage non-small cell lung cancer. CDR3s include the opening cysteine and the closing phenylalanine or tryptophan. The D gene is left open where the match is weak. Clone size, where shown, is once, few, many, or a class for clones that have expanded.

NA	TRBV2	TRBJ2-1	NA	CASTFTGRPPFF	TGTGCCAGCACATTTACGGGACGGCCGCCGTTCTTC
few	TRBV5-1	TRBJ1-5	NA	CASSWGDGNQPQHF	TGCGCCAGCAGTTGGGGGGACGGCAATCAGCCCCAGCATTTT
many	TRBV29-1	TRBJ1-2	NA	CSVRDTYYGYTF	TGCAGCGTTAGAGACACCTACTATGGCTACACCTTC
NA	TRBV5-4	TRBJ2-2	NA	CASSPAGSGGFAGELFF	TGTGCCAGCAGCCCGGCCGGAAGTGGTGGCTTTGCCGGGGAGCTGTTTTTT
many	TRBV7-9	TRBJ2-2	TRBD1	CASSLRQGINTGELFF	TGTGCCAGCAGCCTACGACAGGGAATAAACACCGGGGAGCTGTTTTTT
NA	TRBV29-1	TRBJ2-7	TRBD1	CSVEEGTGDYEQYF	TGCAGCGTTGAAGAGGGAACAGGGGACTACGAGCAGTACTTC
few	TRBV2	TRBJ1-2	NA	CASSGRGTYGYTF	TGTGCCAGCAGTGGGAGGGGCACCTATGGCTACACCTTC
few	TRBV12-3/TRBV12-4	TRBJ2-1	NA	CASSRKGESSYNEQFF	TGTGCCAGCAGTCGCAAGGGCGAAAGCTCCTACAATGAGCAGTTCTTC
few	TRBV3-1	TRBJ1-1	NA	CASSQGLQGIMNTEAFF	TGTGCCAGCAGCCAAGGCCTCCAGGGGATCATGAACACTGAAGCTTTCTTT
few	TRBV20-1	TRBJ2-7	NA	CSAGGRGGYSYEQYF	TGCAGTGCTGGAGGGCGCGGGGGCTACTCCTACGAGCAGTACTTC
few	TRBV20-1	TRBJ2-1	NA	CSAGGGLRNNEQFF	TGCAGTGCAGGTGGAGGCCTAAGGAACAATGAGCAGTTCTTC
NA	TRBV5-1	TRBJ2-1	NA	CASSTGPPAYNEQFF	TGCGCCAGCAGCACCGGGCCCCCAGCCTACAATGAGCAGTTCTTC
NA	TRBV14	TRBJ1-2	NA	CASSLGPTLANYGYTF	TGTGCCAGCAGCCTAGGACCGACCCTAGCTAACTATGGCTACACCTTC
NA	TRBV11-2	TRBJ1-2	TRBD1	CASSLVAGGDYGYTF	TGTGCCAGCAGCTTAGTGGCAGGGGGCGACTATGGCTACACCTTC
NA	TRBV19	TRBJ2-2	TRBD1	CASSRDRVKGGELFF	TGTGCCAGTAGCCGAGACAGGGTGAAGGGCGGGGAGCTGTTTTTT
NA	TRBV3-1	TRBJ2-1	TRBD2	CASSPGLVDDEQFF	TGTGCCAGCAGCCCGGGACTAGTAGACGATGAGCAGTTCTTC
many	TRBV3-1	TRBJ2-5	TRBD2	CASSHLAGLKEETQYF	TGTGCCAGCAGCCACCTAGCGGGACTCAAGGAAGAGACCCAGTACTTC
many	TRBV15	TRBJ1-3	NA	CATSHVRATGNTIYF	TGTGCCACCAGCCATGTAAGGGCAACTGGAAACACCATATATTTT
many	TRBV4-1	TRBJ2-4	TRBD1	CASGQGAKNIQYF	TGCGCCAGCGGACAGGGGGCCAAAAACATTCAGTACTTC
NA	TRBV7-2	TRBJ2-7	NA	CASQGGTDFYEQYF	TGTGCCAGTCAAGGAGGGACAGACTTCTACGAGCAGTACTTC
NA	TRBV5-1	TRBJ2-1	TRBD2	CASRPPSGGSYNEQFF	TGCGCCAGCCGACCCCCGAGTGGCGGGAGTTACAATGAGCAGTTCTTC
NA	TRBV10-3	TRBJ2-5	NA	CAVQRGETQYF	TGTGCCGTTCAAAGGGGAGAGACCCAGTACTTC
NA	TRBV7-2	TRBJ1-6	NA	CASSLDSPYNSPLHF	TGTGCCAGCAGCTTAGACAGCCCTTATAATTCACCCCTCCACTTT
NA	TRBV5-1	TRBJ2-3	TRBD2	CASSSRLAGPDTQYF	TGCGCCAGCAGCTCGCGACTAGCGGGGCCAGATACGCAGTATTTT
few	TRBV6-7	TRBJ1-6	NA	CASRVIPGQRASQTPTPLHF	TGTGCCAGCAGAGTGATACCGGGCCAGCGGGCCTCTCAAACTCCAACACCCCTCCACTTT
few	TRBV4-2	TRBJ2-7	NA	CASSQIGVSYEQYF	TGTGCCAGCAGCCAAATCGGTGTCTCCTACGAGCAGTACTTC
NA	TRBV29-1	TRBJ2-7	NA	CSVRVISYEQYF	TGCAGCGTCCGAGTTATCTCCTACGAGCAGTACTTC
once	TRBV7-2	TRBJ1-1	NA	CASSPSWGMSTEAFF	TGTGCCAGCAGCCCATCTTGGGGGATGAGCACTGAAGCTTTCTTT
NA	TRBV6-5	TRBJ2-7	TRBD2	CATRGLAGQGEQYF	TGTGCCACCCGGGGACTAGCGGGGCAGGGCGAGCAGTACTTC
many	TRBV4-3	TRBJ1-2	NA	CASSQGGLNDYGYTF	TGCGCCAGCAGCCAAGGCGGACTTAACGACTATGGCTACACCTTC
few	TRBV6-2/TRBV6-3	TRBJ2-5	TRBD1	CASSPGQGMLRQETQYF	TGTGCCAGCAGTCCGGGACAGGGGATGTTGCGGCAAGAGACCCAGTACTTC
NA	TRBV7-7	TRBJ2-1	TRBD2	CASSRSGGTYNEQFF	TGTGCCAGCAGCCGTAGCGGGGGTACCTACAATGAGCAGTTCTTC
many	TRBV7-2	TRBJ1-4	NA	CASSQREFNEKLFF	TGTGCCAGCAGCCAACGGGAGTTTAATGAAAAACTGTTTTTT
NA	TRBV24-1	TRBJ2-1	TRBD2	CATSDRTSGTYNEQFF	TGTGCCACCAGTGATAGGACTAGCGGTACTTACAATGAGCAGTTCTTC
NA	TRBV5-1	TRBJ2-5	NA	CASSLGPLGETQYF	TGCGCCAGCAGCTTGGGACCCCTTGGGGAGACCCAGTACTTC
few	TRBV20-1	TRBJ2-5	TRBD2	CSARDLRRESQETQYF	TGCAGTGCTAGAGATCTGAGGCGGGAGTCCCAAGAGACCCAGTACTTC
NA	TRBV30	TRBJ1-5	TRBD1	CAWSPPGGNQPQHF	TGTGCCTGGAGTCCACCAGGGGGGAATCAGCCCCAGCATTTT
many	TRBV10-3	TRBJ2-3	NA	CAITDTDTQYF	TGTGCCATAACGGACACAGATACGCAGTATTTT
few	TRBV28	TRBJ2-3	NA	CASSSTQGWYF	TGTGCCAGCAGCTCCACTCAGGGGTGGTATTTT
many	TRBV20-1	TRBJ1-2	TRBD1	CSATPGGRNYGYTF	TGCAGTGCTACACCAGGGGGTAGGAACTATGGCTACACCTTC
NA	TRBV5-1	TRBJ2-7	NA	CASAAIYKNEQYF	TGCGCCAGCGCGGCGATCTATAAGAACGAGCAGTACTTC
few	TRBV6-2/TRBV6-3	TRBJ1-2	TRBD1	CASSFTPGTGVGYTF	TGTGCCAGCAGTTTCACCCCCGGGACAGGGGTCGGCTACACCTTC
few	TRBV9	TRBJ1-3	NA	CASSTLHGTSGNTIYF	TGTGCCAGCAGCACCCTACACGGAACCTCTGGAAACACCATATATTTT
NA	TRBV19	TRBJ2-2	TRBD1	CASSQDRVYGELFF	TGTGCCAGTAGTCAGGACAGGGTCTACGGGGAGCTGTTTTTT
few	TRBV11-2	TRBJ2-1	NA	CASSLGPSGSFF	TGTGCCAGCAGCTTAGGACCCAGCGGGTCTTTCTTC
few	TRBV7-9	TRBJ1-1	NA	CASSPTGLNTEAFF	TGTGCCAGCAGCCCGACAGGCTTGAACACTGAAGCTTTCTTT
many	TRBV7-2	TRBJ2-3	NA	CASSWVAEDTQYF	TGTGCCAGCAGCTGGGTAGCGGAAGATACGCAGTATTTT
NA	TRBV27	TRBJ2-7	TRBD2	CASSPLAGGSYEQYF	TGTGCCAGCAGTCCCCTAGCGGGAGGCTCCTACGAGCAGTACTTC
many	TRBV6-5	TRBJ1-1	NA	CASSTPPGNEAFF	TGTGCCAGCAGTACGCCTCCGGGAAATGAAGCTTTCTTT
few	TRBV14	TRBJ1-6	NA	CASSQGGNGSPLHF	TGTGCCAGCAGCCAAGGAGGAAACGGTTCACCCCTCCACTTT